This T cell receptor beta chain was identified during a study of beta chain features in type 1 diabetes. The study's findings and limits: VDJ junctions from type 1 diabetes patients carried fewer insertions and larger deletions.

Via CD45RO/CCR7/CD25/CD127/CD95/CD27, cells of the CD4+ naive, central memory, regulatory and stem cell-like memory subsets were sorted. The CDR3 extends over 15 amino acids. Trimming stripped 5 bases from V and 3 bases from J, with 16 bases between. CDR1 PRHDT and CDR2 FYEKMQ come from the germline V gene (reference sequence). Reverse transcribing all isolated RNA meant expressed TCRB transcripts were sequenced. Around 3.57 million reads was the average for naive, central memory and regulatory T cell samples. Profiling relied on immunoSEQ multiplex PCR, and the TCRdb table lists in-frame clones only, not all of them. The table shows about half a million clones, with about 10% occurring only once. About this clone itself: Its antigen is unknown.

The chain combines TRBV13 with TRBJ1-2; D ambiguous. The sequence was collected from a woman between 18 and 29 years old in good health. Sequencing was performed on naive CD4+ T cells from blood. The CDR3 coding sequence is TGTGCCAGCAGCCGTCCCCCAACAGCGCACTATGGCTACACCTTC. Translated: CASSRPPTAHYGYTF.